This TCR beta chain emerged from a study of tumor-infiltrating lymphocytes in primary liver carcinoma (dated by TCRdb to 2016 to 2017). Background on the whole study: Of the five patients (three men and two women, aged 30 to 69 years), four had hepatocellular carcinoma and one had combined HCC and intrahepatic cholangiocarcinoma. Reproducibility between technical replicate repertoires was high, with correlation coefficients above 0.95 and mean shared-clone rates about 0.9. Each sample produced about 3.5 to 8 million productive TCRbeta reads, and read depth showed no significant difference between tissue types. A total of 35 or so specimens from 5 patients went through TCRbeta repertoire sequencing, namely 25 tumor regions, 5 adjacent noncancerous liver tissues and 5 peripheral blood samples. To link TCRbeta repertoire diversity with the local molecular phenotype, the approximately 23 tumor region samples were profiled using Agilent mRNA microarrays. Across five regions of each liver tumor, along with adjacent normal tissue and blood, the study brought together TCRbeta repertoire sequencing, expression microarrays and whole-exome sequencing. The tumors of the five patients were staged as T1-T3 N0M0, with maximum diameters ranging from about 4.2 to 10 cm.

Study-wide findings and limitations: Pairs of tumor regions showed greater repertoire overlap (mean roughly 35%) than tumor-adjacent pairs (approximately 17%) or tumor-blood pairs (approximately 15%), which is consistent with antigen-driven expansion. A significantly larger repertoire fraction was made up by the top 250 clones in tumors than in blood (p = 0.039). Only the TCR beta chain was sequenced, so true repertoire diversity is likely underestimated because unpaired alpha chains were not captured. Since the samples were bulk and unsorted, there was no way to compare CD4+ and CD8+ T cell repertoires. Only 4 or 5 patients were included in the study, and the authors note that the findings should be validated in a larger study. Only roughly 7-25% of top clones appeared in all five regions of a tumor, which suggests that tumor-infiltrating T cells are spatially heterogeneous.

Without any cell sorting, total RNA and DNA were extracted together from about 20-30 mg of bulk tissue using the AllPrep DNA/RNA mini kit. Between late 2015 and 2016, about 5 patients in China with histopathologically diagnosed primary liver carcinoma had surgical resection. At the time of sampling, the patients had chronic HBV infection and had not received any treatment. Five spatially separated regions were sampled from each tumor: the superior, inferior, left-lateral and right-lateral poles, plus the tumor centre. Histological examination found more than 75% viable tumor cells in every tumor sample. Fresh tumor and adjacent tissue pieces were bisected; one half was stored in RNAlater at -80°C, the other sent for histology. About this clonotype itself: Its antigen is not yet known. One end of the junction does not line up with germline, which may come from a read error.

Using a constant-region primer and ProtoScript II reverse transcriptase, TCRbeta-specific cDNA was reverse-transcribed from roughly 500 ng total RNA. Construction of the TCRbeta libraries relied on three nested rounds of multiplex PCR, following a slightly modified ARM-PCR procedure. Sample barcodes and Illumina adapters were attached in a final 25-cycle PCR using Deep VentR polymerase. Amplicons of 200-500 bp were gel-purified with a QIAquick gel extraction kit before sequencing. The TCRbeta amplicons were sequenced with 250-bp paired-end reads on an Illumina HiSeq 2500. The paper's processing steps were these. Reads were quality-trimmed with Trimmomatic v0.33, and paired reads were merged with FLASH v1.2.11 to recover full CDR3 sequences. MiGEC v1.2.1b assigned V, D and J germline segments to the rearranged TCRbeta sequences. Clonotype statistics and Shannon-Wiener diversity indices were calculated with VDJtools v1.0.0. To cut down on sampling bias, every analysis after diversity analysis relied on just the 250 most abundant clonotypes from each sample. The raw public data were reprocessed by TCRdb itself: fastp quality trimming at Q25, MiXCR clonotype calling, in-frame beta chains only. Duplicate CDR3 protein sequences are folded into a single record with the most common DNA and genes. The V and J calls were determined by TCRdb, not by the authors. This sample lists approximately 190,000 distinct CDR3 sequences; 85% were detected once. Jointly, the top ten make up roughly 20% of the sample.

The receptor was isolated from a man in his forties with primary liver carcinoma and hepatitis B virus infection. The specimen was tumor tissue from primary liver carcinoma.

The base sequence is TGTGCTAGCAGCTTAGCAGGGGGCCCCATTGACAACGAGCAGTACTTC. It codes for CASSLAGGPIDNEQYF. In this chain, TRBV11-2 is recombined with TRBJ2-7; 8 central nucleotides agree with TRBD1. The CDR1 and CDR2 encoded by the germline V gene are SGHAT and FQNNGV. The CDR3 runs 16 amino acids, cysteine and phenylalanine included. Left in the record is the CDR3 DNA by itself, 48 bases read in frame from the first base.